This T cell receptor beta chain was found in a study of blood T cell repertoires in COVID-19. Turning to the study itself: The United States, Italy and Spain provided the acute and convalescent COVID-19 samples. Nucleic acid was either cDNA or gDNA, and it came from T cells, B-cell-depleted T cells, or PBMCs.

Original processing notes: Reference gene primer amplification gave nucleated cell count estimates. Here immunoSEQ multiplex PCR was the method, and the copy in TCRdb shows in-frame clones only, minus some. The V and J calls and clone size come from that table; D and trimming were worked out from the DNA. This sample carries tens of thousands of clones, more than 85% of them seen once, and the ten largest clones take about a quarter. V was clipped by 5 bases and J by 4 bases; unmatched bases: 6. The germline CDR1 and CDR2 sequences are SEHNR and FQNEAQ (reference sequence). This CDR3 contains 14 residues.

The chain is built from TRBV7-9 and TRBJ1-1; 8 bases agree with TRBD1. Sequencing was carried out using peripheral blood. The receptor's source is a woman older than 75 with active or convalescent COVID-19. The CDR3 region is CASSPGQGGTEAFF. CDR3 bases: TGTGCCAGCAGCCCAGGACAGGGTGGCACTGAAGCTTTCTTT.